This TCR beta chain was sequenced in a study of T cell responses to AZD1222 COVID-19 vaccine. The study's findings and limits: Nearly half of spike-specific TCRs reportedly target variant regions that are unmutated in the B.1.351 and B.1.1.7 variants. When two AZD1222 doses had been given, Spike-specific TCR breadth and depth rose. Just a handful of AZD1222 recipients tested seropositive at baseline. Across spike, vaccine-associated CD4 TCRs were found, dominant at 160-218 and 743-854.

Turning to this clone: What it binds is not known.

Sequencing used immunoSEQ multiplex PCR; TCRdb keeps in-frame clones, though not all of them. The table lists about 130,000 clones, around 87% of them singletons. Trimming took 1 base from V and 2 from J, leaving 10 bases between them. From germline, CDR1 is SGHTA and CDR2 FQGNSA. This CDR3 has 15 amino acids. The gene calls are TRBV7-2 and TRBJ2-3; D not resolved. This sequence was found in an adult in good health. Sequencing was performed on peripheral blood, taken on day 0 of AZD1222 vaccination. This CDR3 is CASSLVGTTTDTQYF. The DNA of the CDR3 is TGTGCCAGCAGCTTAGTGGGCACAACCACAGATACGCAGTATTTT.